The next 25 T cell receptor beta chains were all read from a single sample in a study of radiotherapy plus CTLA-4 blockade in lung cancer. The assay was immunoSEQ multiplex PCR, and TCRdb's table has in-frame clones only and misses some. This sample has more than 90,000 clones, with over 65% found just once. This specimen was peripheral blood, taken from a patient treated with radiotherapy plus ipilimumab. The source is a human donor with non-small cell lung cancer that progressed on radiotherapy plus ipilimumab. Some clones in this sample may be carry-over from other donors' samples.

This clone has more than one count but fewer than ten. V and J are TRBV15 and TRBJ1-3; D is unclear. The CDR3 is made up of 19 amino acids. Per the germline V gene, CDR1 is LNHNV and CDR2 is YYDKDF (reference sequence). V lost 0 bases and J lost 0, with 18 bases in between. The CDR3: CATSRDLRGLPSSGNTIYF. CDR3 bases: TGTGCCACCAGCAGAGATCTCCGTGGGTTGCCGAGCTCTGGAAACACCATATATTTT.

CDR3 coding DNA: TGTGCCAGCAGCTTACTACAGGGGTACAGCACAGATACGCAGTATTTT. It is translated as CASSLLQGYSTDTQYF. V and J are TRBV11-1 and TRBJ2-3; TRBD1 aligns across 7 bases. With V trimmed by 2 bases and J by 0 bases, 5 bases remained unmatched. The CDR3 is 16 residues long. Germline values: CDR1 SGHAT, CDR2 FQDESV (reference sequence).

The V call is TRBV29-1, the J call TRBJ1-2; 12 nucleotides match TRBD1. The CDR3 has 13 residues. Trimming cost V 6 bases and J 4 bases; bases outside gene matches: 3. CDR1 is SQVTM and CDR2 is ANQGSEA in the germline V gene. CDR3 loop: CSVGGQGAYGYTF. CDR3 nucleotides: TGCAGCGTGGGGGGACAGGGGGCCTATGGCTACACCTTC.

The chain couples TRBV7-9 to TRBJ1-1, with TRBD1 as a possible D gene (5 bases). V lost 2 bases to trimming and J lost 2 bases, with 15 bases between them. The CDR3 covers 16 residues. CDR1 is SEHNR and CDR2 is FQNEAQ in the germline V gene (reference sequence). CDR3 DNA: TGTGCCAGCAGCTTAAAGGGAGGGGTAGTAAACACTGAAGCTTTCTTT. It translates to CASSLKGGVVNTEAFF.

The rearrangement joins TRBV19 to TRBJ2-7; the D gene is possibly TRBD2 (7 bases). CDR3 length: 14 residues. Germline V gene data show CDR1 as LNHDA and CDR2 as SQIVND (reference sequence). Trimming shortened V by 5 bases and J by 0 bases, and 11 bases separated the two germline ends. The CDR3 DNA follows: TGTGCCAGTAGTGTCCGGGGGGCCTCCTACGAGCAGTACTTC. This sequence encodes CASSVRGASYEQYF.

In nucleotides, the CDR3 is TGCGCCAGCAGCAAAAACGTGGTCAAAGAGACCCAGTACTTC. This translates into CASSKNVVKETQYF. The gene calls are TRBV4-3 and TRBJ2-5; D gene unclear. The CDR3 is 14 residues long. V lost 5 bases and J lost 3, with 13 bases in between. Germline V gene lookup returns CDR1 LGHNA and CDR2 YSLEER.

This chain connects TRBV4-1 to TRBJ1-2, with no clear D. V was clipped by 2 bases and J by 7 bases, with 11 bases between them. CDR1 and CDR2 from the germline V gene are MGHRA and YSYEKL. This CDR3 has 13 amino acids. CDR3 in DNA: TGCGCCAGCAGCCAATTCGGCACTCCTGGCTACACCTTC. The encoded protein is CASSQFGTPGYTF.

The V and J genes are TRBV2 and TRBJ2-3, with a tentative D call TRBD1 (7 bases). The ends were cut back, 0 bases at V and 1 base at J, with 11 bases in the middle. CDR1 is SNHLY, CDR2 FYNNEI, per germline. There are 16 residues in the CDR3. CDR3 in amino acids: CASSEAQGEGTDTQYF. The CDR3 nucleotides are TGTGCCAGCAGTGAAGCCCAGGGGGAGGGCACAGATACGCAGTATTTT.

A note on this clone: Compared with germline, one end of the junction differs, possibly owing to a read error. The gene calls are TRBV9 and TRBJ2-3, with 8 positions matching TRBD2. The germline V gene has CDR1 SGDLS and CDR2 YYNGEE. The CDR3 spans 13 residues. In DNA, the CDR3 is TGTGGCAGCAGCGGCGGGGGGCCAGATACGCAGTATTTT. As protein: CGSSGGGPDTQYF.

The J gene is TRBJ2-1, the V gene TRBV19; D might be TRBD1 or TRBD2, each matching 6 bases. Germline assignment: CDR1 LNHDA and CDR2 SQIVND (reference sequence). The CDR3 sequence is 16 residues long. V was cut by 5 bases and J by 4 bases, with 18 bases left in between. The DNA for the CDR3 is TGTGCCAGTAGTGCCTCCGTGGGGGGCCTATACAATGAGCAGTTCTTC. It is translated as CASSASVGGLYNEQFF.

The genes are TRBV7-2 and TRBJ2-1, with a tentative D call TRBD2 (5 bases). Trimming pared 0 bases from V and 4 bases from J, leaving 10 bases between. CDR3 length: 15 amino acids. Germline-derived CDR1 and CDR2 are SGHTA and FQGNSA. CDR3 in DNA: TGTGCCAGCAGCTTAGCGGCTAGCAGGTACAATGAGCAGTTCTTC. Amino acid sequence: CASSLAASRYNEQFF. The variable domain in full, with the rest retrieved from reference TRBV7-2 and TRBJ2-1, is GAGVSQSPSNKVTEKGKDVELRCDPISGHTALYWYRQSLGQGLEFLIYFQGNSAPDKSGLPSDRFSAERTGGSVSTLTIQRTQQEDSAVYLCASSLAASRYNEQFFGPGTRLTVL.

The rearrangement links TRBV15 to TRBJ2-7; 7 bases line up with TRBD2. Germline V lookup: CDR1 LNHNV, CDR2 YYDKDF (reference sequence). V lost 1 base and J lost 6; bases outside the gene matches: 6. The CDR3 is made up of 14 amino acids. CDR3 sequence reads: CATSRAGGRGEQYF. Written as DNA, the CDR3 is TGTGCCACCAGCAGAGCGGGGGGAAGAGGCGAGCAGTACTTC.

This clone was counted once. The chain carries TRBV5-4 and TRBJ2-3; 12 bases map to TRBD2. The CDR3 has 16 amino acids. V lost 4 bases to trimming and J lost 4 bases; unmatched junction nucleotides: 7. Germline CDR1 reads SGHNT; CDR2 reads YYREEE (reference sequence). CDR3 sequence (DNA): TGTGCCAGCAGCCCTAGACTAGCGGGGGCCGCAGATACGCAGTATTTT. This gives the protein CASSPRLAGAADTQYF.

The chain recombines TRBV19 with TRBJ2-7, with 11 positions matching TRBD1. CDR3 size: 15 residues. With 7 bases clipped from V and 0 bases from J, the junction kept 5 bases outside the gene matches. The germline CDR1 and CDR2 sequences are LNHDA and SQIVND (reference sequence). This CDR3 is CASTRGTGGSYEQYF. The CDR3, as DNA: TGTGCCAGTACCCGTGGGACAGGGGGCTCCTACGAGCAGTACTTC.

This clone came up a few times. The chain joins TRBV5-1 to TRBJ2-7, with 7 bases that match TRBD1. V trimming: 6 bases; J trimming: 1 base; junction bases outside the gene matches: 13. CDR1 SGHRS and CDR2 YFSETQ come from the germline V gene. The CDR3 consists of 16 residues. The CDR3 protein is CASMRTGPISSYEQYF. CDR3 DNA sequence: TGCGCCAGCATGCGGACAGGACCAATTTCTTCCTACGAGCAGTACTTC.

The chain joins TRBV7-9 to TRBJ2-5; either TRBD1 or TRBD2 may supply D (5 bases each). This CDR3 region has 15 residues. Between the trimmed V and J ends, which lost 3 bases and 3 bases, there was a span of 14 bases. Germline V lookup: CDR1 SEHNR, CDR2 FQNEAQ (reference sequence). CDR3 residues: CASSLKRGWEETQYF. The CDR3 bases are TGTGCCAGCAGCTTGAAGAGGGGTTGGGAAGAGACCCAGTACTTC.

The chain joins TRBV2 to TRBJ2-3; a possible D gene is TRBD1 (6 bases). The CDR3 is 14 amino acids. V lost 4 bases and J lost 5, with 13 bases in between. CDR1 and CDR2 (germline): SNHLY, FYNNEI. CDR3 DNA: TGTGCCAGCAGTGTACAAGGGGGTCTAGATACGCAGTATTTT. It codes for CASSVQGGLDTQYF. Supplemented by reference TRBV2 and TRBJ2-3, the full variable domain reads EPEVTQTPSHQVTQMGQEVILRCVPISNHLYFYWYRQILGQKVEFLVSFYNNEISEKSEIFDDQFSVERPDGSNFTLKIRSTKLEDSAMYFCASSVQGGLDTQYFGPGTRLTVL.

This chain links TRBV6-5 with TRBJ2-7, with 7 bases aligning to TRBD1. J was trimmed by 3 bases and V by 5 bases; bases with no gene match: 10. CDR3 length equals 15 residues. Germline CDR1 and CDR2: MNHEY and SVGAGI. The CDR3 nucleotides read TGTGCCAGCAGTGCGAGGGGGCAAGGGATCTACGAGCAGTACTTC. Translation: CASSARGQGIYEQYF.

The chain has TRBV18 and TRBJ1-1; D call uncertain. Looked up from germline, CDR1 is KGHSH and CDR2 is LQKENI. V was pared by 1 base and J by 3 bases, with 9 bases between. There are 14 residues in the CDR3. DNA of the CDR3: TGTGCCAGCTCACCACTTAACGGGGACACTGAAGCTTTCTTT. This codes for CASSPLNGDTEAFF.

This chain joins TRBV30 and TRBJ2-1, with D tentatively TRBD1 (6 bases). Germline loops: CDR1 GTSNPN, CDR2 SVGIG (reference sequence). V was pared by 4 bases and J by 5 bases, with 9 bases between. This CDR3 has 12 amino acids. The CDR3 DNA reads TGTGCCTGGACTCGGACAGACAATGAGCAGTTCTTC. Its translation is CAWTRTDNEQFF. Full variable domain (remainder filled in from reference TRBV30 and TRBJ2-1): SQTIHQWPATLVQPVGSPLSLECTVEGTSNPNLYWYRQAAGRGLQLLFYSVGIGQISSEVPQNLSASRPQDRQFILSSKKLLLSDSGFYLCAWTRTDNEQFFGPGTRLTVL.

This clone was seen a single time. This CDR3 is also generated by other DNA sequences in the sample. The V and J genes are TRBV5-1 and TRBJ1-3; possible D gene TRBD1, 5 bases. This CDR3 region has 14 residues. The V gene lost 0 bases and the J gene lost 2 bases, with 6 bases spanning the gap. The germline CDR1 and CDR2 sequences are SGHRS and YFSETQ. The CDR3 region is CASSLEGTGNTIYF. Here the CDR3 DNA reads TGCGCCAGCAGCTTGGAGGGGACTGGAAACACCATATATTTT.

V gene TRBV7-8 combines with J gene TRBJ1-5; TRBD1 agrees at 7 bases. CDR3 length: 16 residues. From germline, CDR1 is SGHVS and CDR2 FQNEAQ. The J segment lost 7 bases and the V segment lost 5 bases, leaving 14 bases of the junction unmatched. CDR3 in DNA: TGTGCCAGCAGCGACGTCCCCAAGACAGGGTGGCAGCCCCAGCATTTT. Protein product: CASSDVPKTGWQPQHF.

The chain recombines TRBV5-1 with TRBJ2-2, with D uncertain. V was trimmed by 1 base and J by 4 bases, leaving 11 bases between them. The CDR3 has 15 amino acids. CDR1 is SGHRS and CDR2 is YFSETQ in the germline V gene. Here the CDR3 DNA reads TGCGCCAGCAGCTTGTTCTCCCGCGGCACCGGGGAGCTGTTTTTT. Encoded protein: CASSLFSRGTGELFF.

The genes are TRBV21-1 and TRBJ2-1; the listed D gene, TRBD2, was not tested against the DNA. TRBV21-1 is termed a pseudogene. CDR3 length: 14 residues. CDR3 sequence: CASRGGAEIREQFF. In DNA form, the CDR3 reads TGTGCCAGCAGAGGGGGGGCTGAAATACGTGAGCAGTTCTTC.

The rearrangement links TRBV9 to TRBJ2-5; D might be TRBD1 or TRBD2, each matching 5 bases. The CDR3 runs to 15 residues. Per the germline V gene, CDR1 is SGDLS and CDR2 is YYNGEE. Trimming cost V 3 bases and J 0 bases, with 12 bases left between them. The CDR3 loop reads CASSGPGTHQETQYF. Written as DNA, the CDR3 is TGTGCCAGCAGCGGACCTGGGACGCACCAAGAGACCCAGTACTTC.